These 15 T cell receptor beta chains were all obtained from the same sample, sequenced in a study of breast tumors, draining lymph nodes, adjacent tissues. Axillary draining lymph nodes of breast cancer patients supplied the node samples. One entry per CDR3 protein, called by TCRdb with MiXCR from the multiplex PCR reads. The profile shows approximately 210,000 distinct CDR3 sequences, roughly a third of them singletons. Sequencing input: axillary lymph node tissue. These receptors all come from a female donor with breast cancer. Some clones in this sample may be carry-over from other donors' samples.

The sample holds many counts of this clonotype. The chain links TRBV4-3 to TRBJ2-1; the match to TRBD2 covers 8 bases. The junction had 7 bases not matched to a gene; V was cut back by 1 base and J by 8 bases. The CDR3 runs 15 residues. CDR1 LGHNA and CDR2 YSLEER come from the germline V gene. The CDR3 is CASSQVLAGPHEQFF. CDR3 coding DNA: TGCGCCAGCAGCCAAGTGCTAGCGGGCCCCCATGAGCAGTTCTTC.

In its sample, this clonotype was seen many times. V usage is TRBV5-1 and J usage is TRBJ2-1; perhaps TRBD1 as D (6 bases). The CDR3 is made up of 15 amino acids. CDR1 is SGHRS, CDR2 YFSETQ, per germline. The V and J ends lost 2 bases and 8 bases respectively, with 17 bases between them. Here the CDR3 reads CASSFVAGEGDEQFF. In nucleotides, the CDR3 is TGCGCCAGCAGCTTTGTGGCAGGGGAAGGCGATGAGCAGTTCTTC.

V and J are TRBV3-1 and TRBJ1-4; D is ambiguous. With 0 bases removed from V and 0 bases from J, the gap between germline ends came to 17 bases. Germline V gives CDR1 LGHDT, CDR2 YNNKEL (reference sequence). The CDR3 runs to 19 residues. The CDR3 here is CASSQESGPASSTNEKLFF. The DNA for the CDR3 is TGTGCCAGCAGCCAAGAATCCGGGCCAGCGAGCTCAACTAATGAAAAACTGTTTTTT.

This clonotype was counted many times. The CDR3 nucleotides read TGTGCCAGCAGCTCACAACTAAGTTTCCAAGAGACCCAGTACTTC. It translates to CASSSQLSFQETQYF. The chain joins TRBV7-8 to TRBJ2-5, with D unresolved. From germline, CDR1 is SGHVS and CDR2 FQNEAQ. CDR3 size: 15 residues. The V end was cut by 4 bases, the J end by 1 base, with 13 bases between. The full variable domain, rest sourced from reference TRBV7-8 and TRBJ2-5, is GAGVSQSPRYKVAKRGQDVALRCDPISGHVSLFWYQQALGQGPEFLTYFQNEAQLDKSGLPSDRFFAERPEGSVSTLKIQRTQQEDSAVYLCASSSQLSFQETQYFGPGTRLLVL.

In its sample, this clonotype was seen many times. The DNA for the CDR3 is TGTGCCAGCAGCCTATCGACAGGGAGGTATTCACCCCTCCACTTT. This gives the protein CASSLSTGRYSPLHF. The J gene is TRBJ1-6, the V gene TRBV11-2, with 7 nucleotides matching TRBD1. After removal of 5 bases from V and 8 bases from J, the junction contained 9 bases not matched to a gene. CDR1 is SGHAT and CDR2 is FQNNGV in the germline V gene. This CDR3 contains 15 residues.

This clonotype was detected ten times or more. The rearrangement links TRBV7-8 to TRBJ2-7, with D perhaps matching TRBD1 or TRBD2 (5 bases each). V was trimmed by 2 bases and J by 5 bases, leaving 13 bases between them. This CDR3 is built from 14 residues. Looked up from germline, CDR1 is SGHVS and CDR2 is FQNEAQ. CDR3 nucleotides: TGTGCCAGCAGCTTACTTAGGGACGGTGACGAGCAGTACGTC. This translates into CASSLLRDGDEQYV.

This clonotype was counted ten times or more. The CDR3 is CASGRGPFYEQYF. The CDR3 region has the DNA TGCGCCAGCGGCAGGGGGCCCTTTTACGAGCAGTACTTC. The rearrangement links TRBV4-1 to TRBJ2-7, with 8 bases lining up with TRBD1. This CDR3 is built from 13 residues. After removal of 8 bases from V and 4 bases from J, the junction contained 7 bases not matched to a gene. Germline V gene data show CDR1 as MGHRA and CDR2 as YSYEKL.

This clonotype was observed at least ten times. The V call is TRBV7-2, the J call TRBJ2-5, with 7 bases aligning to TRBD2. The CDR3 contains 15 residues. Germline V gene lookup returns CDR1 SGHTA and CDR2 FQGNSA. Losses at the gene ends were 2 bases for V and 2 bases for J; bases not matched to a gene: 5. CDR3 nucleotides: TGTGCCAGCAGCTTATTTGGGGGGGATCAAGAGACCCAGTACTTC. Encoded protein: CASSLFGGDQETQYF.

The CDR3 is CASSLIPGTRDTGELFF. The CDR3 coding sequence is TGTGCCAGCAGCTTGATTCCCGGGACTAGGGACACCGGGGAGCTGTTTTTT. The rearrangement links TRBV5-5 to TRBJ2-2, with TRBD2 identical over 8 bases. The germline CDR1 and CDR2 sequences are SGHKS and YYEKEE (reference sequence). With 1 base clipped from V and 3 bases from J, the junction kept 8 bases outside the gene matches. The length of the CDR3 is 17 residues.

On this clonotype: A read error is possible here, since a much larger clone lies one base away. The chain carries TRBV5-5 and TRBJ2-7, with 9 bases that match TRBD2. CDR3 length: 17 residues. Looked up from germline, CDR1 is SGHKS and CDR2 is YYEKEE (reference sequence). The CDR3 spells CASSATGTSISSYERYF. In DNA, the CDR3 is TGTGCCAGCAGCGCTACCGGGACTAGCATTAGCTCCTACGAGCGGTACTTC.

This clonotype was counted at least ten times. V and J are TRBV24-1 and TRBJ2-1; D unresolved. The CDR3 contains 13 residues. Trimming stripped 4 bases from V and 4 bases from J, with 7 bases between. CDR1 KGHDR and CDR2 SFDVKD come from the germline V gene. The CDR3 DNA is TGTGCCACCAGTGAGGCTGCATACAATGAGCAGTTCTTC. It translates to CATSEAAYNEQFF.

The chain couples TRBV12-3 or TRBV12-4 to TRBJ2-3; 16 nucleotides line up with TRBD2. The CDR3 has 16 residues. V lost 6 bases to trimming and J lost 4 bases; unmatched junction nucleotides: 4. This CDR3 is CASSMGLAGGPDTQYF. CDR3 nucleotide sequence: TGTGCCAGCAGCATGGGACTAGCGGGGGGGCCAGATACGCAGTATTTT.

This clonotype was counted ten times or more. This chain links TRBV6-5 with TRBJ2-1; 15 bases line up with TRBD2. This CDR3 region has 15 residues. Germline CDR1 MNHEY, CDR2 SVGAGI. The trim removed 0 bases at V and 13 bases at J, leaving 4 bases unmatched. The CDR3 region is CASSYSGLAGGPQFF. CDR3 DNA sequence: TGTGCCAGCAGTTACTCGGGACTAGCGGGGGGTCCACAGTTCTTC.

This clonotype was seen a few times. A read error may be the cause here, since a much bigger clone is one base away. The V call is TRBV20-1, the J call TRBJ2-3, with 8 bases matching TRBD2. Germline V lookup: CDR1 DFQATT, CDR2 SNEGSKA (reference sequence). The junction had 14 bases not matched to a gene; V was cut back by 5 bases and J by 1 base. This CDR3 is built from 17 residues. The CDR3 DNA follows: TGCAGTGCTCCTCTAGCGGGTGGTCTTGCCGGCACAGATACGCAGTATTTT. Translated, it gives CSAPLAGGLAGTDTQYF.

This clonotype has at least ten counts. The chain uses TRBV7-9 and TRBJ2-1, with D tentatively TRBD2 (5 bases). The germline V and J ends were trimmed by 4 bases and 1 base, with 14 bases remaining between them. Germline CDR1 reads SEHNR; CDR2 reads FQNEAQ (reference sequence). The CDR3 length is 16 residues. DNA for the CDR3: TGTGCCAGCAGCTCGGGCGGGCCGACGTCCTACAATGAGCAGTTCTTC. This sequence encodes CASSSGGPTSYNEQFF.